These 4 T cell receptor beta chains were all obtained from the same sample, sequenced in a study of blood T cell repertoires in COVID-19. Sequenced by immunoSEQ multiplex PCR; TCRdb stores in-frame clones only, minus some. The sample consists of 140,000 to 150,000 clones, more than 80% of them appearing once. The sequenced material came from peripheral blood. All receptors come from a young man with COVID-19, enrolled during active disease.

The J gene is TRBJ1-2, the V gene TRBV4-1; no reliable D call. V lost 4 bases, J lost 1 base, and 10 bases lay in between. This CDR3 region has 14 residues. Germline CDR1 reads MGHRA; CDR2 reads YSYEKL. CDR3 protein: CASSRGRDNYGYTF. The CDR3 DNA reads as TGCGCCAGCAGCCGAGGACGGGATAACTATGGCTACACCTTC.

This rearrangement joins TRBV7-8 to TRBJ2-3, with 8 bases aligning to TRBD2. Trimming cost V 5 bases and J 1 base; bases outside gene matches: 11. Germline V lookup: CDR1 SGHVS, CDR2 FQNEAQ. CDR3 length equals 17 residues. The DNA of the CDR3 is TGTGCCAGCAGCCTTAAGACTAGCGTCAAACGCACAGATACGCAGTATTTT. Translated, it gives CASSLKTSVKRTDTQYF.

This rearrangement joins TRBV27 to TRBJ2-3, with 11 positions matching TRBD2. The germline V gene encodes CDR1 MNHEY and CDR2 SMNVEV (reference sequence). The CDR3 loop spans 15 amino acids. The V gene end was trimmed by 0 bases and the J gene end by 4 bases; junction bases not matched to a gene: 0. The CDR3 region is CASSLSGLAADTQYF. Here the CDR3 DNA reads TGTGCCAGCAGTTTATCGGGACTAGCGGCAGATACGCAGTATTTT.

V usage is TRBV7-2 and J usage is TRBJ2-4; D possibly corresponds to TRBD1 (6 bases). Germline assignment: CDR1 SGHTA and CDR2 FQGNSA. Trimming took off 7 bases at V and 0 bases at J, with 16 bases between the two ends. This CDR3 comprises 16 residues. The CDR3 DNA reads TGTGCCAGCACCCTAGGGGGTTCTCTAGCCAAAAACATTCAGTACTTC. Translated: CASTLGGSLAKNIQYF.